Listed here are 3 T cell receptor beta chains from one sample, sequenced in a study of blood T cells in healthy people across ages. Together with a sample-barcoded 5' primer, a J-beta primer mix was included in a second PCR lasting roughly 7 to 11 cycles. MiXCR, run by TCRdb on the 5' RACE reads, gives a single entry per CDR3 protein. The sample has over a million distinct CDR3 sequences; 42% are singletons. The sample comprised blood. Receptor source: a woman aged 18-29 years in good health.

The J gene is TRBJ2-1, the V gene TRBV20-1, with unresolved D. The V end lost 1 base, the J end lost 0 bases, and 10 bases lay between the germline ends. The germline gives CDR1 DFQATT, CDR2 SNEGSKA (reference sequence). This CDR3 is 15 amino acids long. CDR3 DNA: TGCAGTGCTAGAGGCGGTCGGAACTCCTACAATGAGCAGTTCTTC. It codes for CSARGGRNSYNEQFF.

This clonotype was seen more than once but under ten times. The chain employs TRBV6-6 and TRBJ2-5, with unresolved D. V lost 1 base and J 11 bases, leaving 20 bases between the germline ends. Germline CDR1 MNHNY, CDR2 SVGAGI (reference sequence). CDR3 size: 15 residues. This CDR3 reads CASSYWVQMYNEQYF. The CDR3 DNA is TGTGCCAGCAGTTACTGGGTCCAAATGTACAATGAGCAGTACTTC.

The chain uses TRBV20-1 and TRBJ2-1; TRBD2 matches at 13 bases. CDR1 DFQATT and CDR2 SNEGSKA come from the germline V gene (reference sequence). This CDR3 spans 14 amino acids. Unmatched junction bases numbered 4, after V lost 2 bases and J lost 9 bases. The DNA for the CDR3 is TGCAGTGCTAGACCACTAGCGGGAGGGAGTGAGCAGTTCTTC. Translated: CSARPLAGGSEQFF.